Listed below are T cell receptor beta chains from one sample, sequenced in a study of T cell changes during pregnancy in multiple sclerosis. The repertoire was sequenced with immunoSEQ multiplex PCR; TCRdb's copy has only in-frame clones and lacks some. Of some 27,000 clones listed, around 86% are singletons. Sequencing used CD4+ T cells from peripheral blood mononuclear cells, obtained in the first trimester of pregnancy. The receptor source for this set is a female donor in good health, enrolled as a control in a pregnancy study. The CDR3 runs from the conserved cysteine through the conserved F or W. Each record gives: J gene, CDR3 length, D gene, V gene, clone size, CDR3 protein. A D gene is named only where the DNA matches it firmly. Clone size, where shown, is once, few, many, or a class for clones that have expanded.

j_gene: TRBJ2-1
len: 15
d_gene: -
v_gene: TRBV7-9
abundance: -
CDR3aa: CASSLGAGRGGEQFF

j_gene: TRBJ1-1
len: 15
d_gene: -
v_gene: TRBV11-1
abundance: -
CDR3aa: CASSLAQTGNTEAFF

j_gene: TRBJ2-5
len: 19
d_gene: TRBD2
v_gene: TRBV5-4
abundance: -
CDR3aa: CASSPRAPSGGAGRETQYF

j_gene: TRBJ1-5
len: 14
d_gene: -
v_gene: TRBV5-6
abundance: few
CDR3aa: CASSLMRGSQPQHF

j_gene: TRBJ1-5
len: 12
d_gene: -
v_gene: TRBV7-9
abundance: few
CDR3aa: CASSSISQPQHF

j_gene: TRBJ1-2
len: 15
d_gene: -
v_gene: TRBV18
abundance: -
CDR3aa: CASSPPSGILGGYTF

j_gene: TRBJ2-7
len: 14
d_gene: TRBD2
v_gene: TRBV2
abundance: -
CDR3aa: CASTPTSGGHEQYF

j_gene: TRBJ2-1
len: 15
d_gene: TRBD2
v_gene: TRBV11-2
abundance: -
CDR3aa: CASSSSGLAGGLQFF

j_gene: TRBJ2-5
len: 16
d_gene: TRBD2
v_gene: TRBV4-2
abundance: -
CDR3aa: CASSPRLAGGGETQYF

j_gene: TRBJ2-7
len: 14
d_gene: -
v_gene: TRBV7-3
abundance: once
CDR3aa: CASSLRGGIGEQYF

j_gene: TRBJ2-3
len: 14
d_gene: -
v_gene: TRBV11-2
abundance: -
CDR3aa: CASSPGVGTDTQYF

j_gene: TRBJ1-5
len: 15
d_gene: -
v_gene: TRBV7-8
abundance: -
CDR3aa: CASSLSAGYNQPQHF

j_gene: TRBJ1-5
len: 14
d_gene: -
v_gene: TRBV19
abundance: -
CDR3aa: CASSSRGFDQPQHF

j_gene: TRBJ2-7
len: 14
d_gene: TRBD1
v_gene: TRBV27
abundance: once
CDR3aa: CASSSAGTGFEQYF

j_gene: TRBJ2-7
len: 14
d_gene: TRBD2
v_gene: TRBV10-2
abundance: -
CDR3aa: CASMTGGLRYEQYF

j_gene: TRBJ1-5
len: 16
d_gene: -
v_gene: TRBV19
abundance: -
CDR3aa: CASRTRSQLGGQPQHF

j_gene: TRBJ2-5
len: 14
d_gene: -
v_gene: TRBV5-1
abundance: -
CDR3aa: CASSQGLLQETQYF

j_gene: TRBJ2-3
len: 14
d_gene: -
v_gene: TRBV10-3
abundance: -
CDR3aa: CAISAGDGADTQYF

j_gene: TRBJ2-5
len: 15
d_gene: TRBD2
v_gene: TRBV5-1
abundance: -
CDR3aa: CASRTSGGGQETQYF

j_gene: TRBJ2-7
len: 14
d_gene: TRBD2
v_gene: TRBV6-6
abundance: -
CDR3aa: CASRPRGTAYEQYF

j_gene: TRBJ1-1
len: 16
d_gene: -
v_gene: TRBV18
abundance: -
CDR3aa: CASSPTRGGRNTEAFF

j_gene: TRBJ2-7
len: 14
d_gene: TRBD2
v_gene: TRBV6-5
abundance: -
CDR3aa: CASSYGLAGYEQYF

j_gene: TRBJ2-7
len: 15
d_gene: TRBD2
v_gene: TRBV11-2
abundance: once
CDR3aa: CASSTTSGSVYEQYF

j_gene: TRBJ2-1
len: 15
d_gene: -
v_gene: TRBV7-2
abundance: -
CDR3aa: CASSLGGGAYNEQFF

j_gene: TRBJ2-1
len: 16
d_gene: TRBD1
v_gene: TRBV7-7
abundance: -
CDR3aa: CASSSGQGGSYNEQFF

j_gene: TRBJ2-5
len: 17
d_gene: TRBD1
v_gene: TRBV25-1
abundance: -
CDR3aa: CASSPRPRGTGQETQYF

j_gene: TRBJ1-2
len: 14
d_gene: -
v_gene: TRBV6-1
abundance: -
CDR3aa: CASSEGTADYGYTF

j_gene: TRBJ2-6
len: 18
d_gene: -
v_gene: TRBV19
abundance: once
CDR3aa: CASSMVGASYAGANVLTF

j_gene: TRBJ1-5
len: 14
d_gene: -
v_gene: TRBV9
abundance: -
CDR3aa: CASSLGRGNQPQHF

j_gene: TRBJ1-5
len: 13
d_gene: -
v_gene: TRBV5-3
abundance: -
CDR3aa: CARRYHWNQPQHF

j_gene: TRBJ2-2
len: 15
d_gene: -
v_gene: TRBV19
abundance: -
CDR3aa: CASSTLLNSIGELFF

j_gene: TRBJ1-3
len: 15
d_gene: -
v_gene: TRBV7-2
abundance: -
CDR3aa: CASSLLLVSGNTIYF

j_gene: TRBJ1-4
len: 13
d_gene: -
v_gene: TRBV6-4
abundance: -
CDR3aa: CASSERPGEKLFF

j_gene: TRBJ1-2
len: 13
d_gene: -
v_gene: TRBV30
abundance: -
CDR3aa: CAWTQGEGYGYTF

j_gene: TRBJ2-3
len: 14
d_gene: TRBD2
v_gene: TRBV6-1
abundance: -
CDR3aa: CASSEAGGSDTQYF

j_gene: TRBJ2-7
len: 16
d_gene: TRBD2
v_gene: TRBV4-1
abundance: -
CDR3aa: CASSPPGASGIYEQYF

j_gene: TRBJ1-3
len: 15
d_gene: -
v_gene: TRBV9
abundance: -
CDR3aa: CASSVGGSPGNTIYF

j_gene: TRBJ2-3
len: 15
d_gene: TRBD2
v_gene: TRBV27
abundance: -
CDR3aa: CASSFGRGEADTQYF

j_gene: TRBJ2-1
len: 13
d_gene: -
v_gene: TRBV7-9
abundance: -
CDR3aa: CASSLIGGNEQFF

j_gene: TRBJ2-7
len: 13
d_gene: -
v_gene: TRBV5-1
abundance: -
CDR3aa: CASSPPVVNEQYF

j_gene: TRBJ1-1
len: 14
d_gene: TRBD1
v_gene: TRBV7-9
abundance: -
CDR3aa: CASSSWTGDTEAFF

j_gene: TRBJ2-6
len: 17
d_gene: -
v_gene: TRBV5-6
abundance: -
CDR3aa: CASHVGNSQSRANVLTF